This T cell receptor (beta chain) derives from a study of control samples from healthy donors and cancer patients. The CDR3 runs to 13 residues. Germline CDR1 and CDR2: SQVTM and ANQGSEA. Between the trimmed V and J ends, which lost 3 bases and 3 bases, there was a span of 9 bases. The protocol was immunoSEQ multiplex PCR, while the TCRdb copy is restricted to in-frame clones and leaves out a portion. This repertoire shows about 89,000 clones, more than 75% found once; its top ten account for roughly 2.1%. This chain uses TRBV29-1 with TRBJ1-5, with D possibly being TRBD1 (6 bases). The TCR was taken from a woman aged 35 to 49 in good health. The sample comprised blood. Written as DNA, the CDR3 is TGCAGCGTTGAGACAGGAAACAATCAGCCCCAGCATTTT. Its protein product is CSVETGNNQPQHF.